This T cell receptor (beta chain) was recorded in a study of T cell clones after liver transplantation. The wider study: Immunosuppression withdrawal was tried within 2 years after liver transplantation in this trial. Three of the eight recipients were HCV-positive; the rest had non-autoimmune, non-viral transplant indications. General study results and limits: Donor-reactive sequences fell more than third party-reactive ones, suggesting partial deletion. These preliminary findings come from unstandardized post-transplant sampling times.

On this clone itself: No antigen is known for it.

Per germline, CDR1 SEHNR and CDR2 FQNEAQ (reference sequence). The CDR3 contains 14 residues. Trimming removed 0 bases from V and 7 bases from J; junction bases left unmatched: 6. TCRdb keeps only in-frame clones here, not all; method: immunoSEQ multiplex PCR. The data hold roughly 62,000 clones, with 70% observed a single time. The source was CD4+ T cells from blood, collected at the approximately 16-month timepoint. The sequence derives from a human patient who received a liver transplant. Some T cells may be supplied by the graft donor. This chain connects TRBV7-9 to TRBJ2-7; 7 bases are shared with TRBD2. CDR3 coding DNA: TGTGCCAGCAGCTTAGCGGGAGGGCCGGGAGAGCAGTACGTC. As protein: CASSLAGGPGEQYV.